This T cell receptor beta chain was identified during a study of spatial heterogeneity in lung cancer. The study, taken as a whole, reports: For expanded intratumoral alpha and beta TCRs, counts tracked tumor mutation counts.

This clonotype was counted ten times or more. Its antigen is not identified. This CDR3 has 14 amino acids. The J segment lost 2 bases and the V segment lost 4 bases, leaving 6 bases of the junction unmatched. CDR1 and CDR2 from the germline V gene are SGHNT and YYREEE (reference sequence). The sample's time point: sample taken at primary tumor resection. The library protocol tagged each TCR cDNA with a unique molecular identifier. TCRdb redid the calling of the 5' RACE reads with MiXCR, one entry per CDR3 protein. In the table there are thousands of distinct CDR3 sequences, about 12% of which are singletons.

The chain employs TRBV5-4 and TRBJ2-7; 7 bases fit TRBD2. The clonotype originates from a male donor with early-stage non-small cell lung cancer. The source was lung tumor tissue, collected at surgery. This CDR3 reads CASSPKRDPYEQYF. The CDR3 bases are TGTGCCAGCAGCCCAAAGCGGGACCCCTACGAGCAGTACTTC. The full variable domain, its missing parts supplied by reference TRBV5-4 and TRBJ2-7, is ETGVTQSPTHLIKTRGQQVTLRCSSQSGHNTVSWYQQALGQGPQFIFQYYREEENGRGNFPPRFSGLQFPNYSSELNVNALELDDSALYLCASSPKRDPYEQYFGPGTRLTVT.